The T cell receptor (beta chain) described here comes from a study of PD-L1 blockade in urothelial cancer listed by TCRdb under 2017. Study-level background: All patients started therapy around 2014 and received atezolizumab 1,200 mg intravenously every 3 weeks. In the same patients, pretreatment tumors underwent whole exome sequencing and RNA sequencing in addition to TCR sequencing. A median of roughly 140,000 T cells and 80,000 or so unique TCRs was obtained from blood samples, and a median clonality of about 0.08 was observed. About 90% of the roughly 29 patients were identified as males with urothelial cancer of bladder origin, and a prior smoking history was reported by 18 of 29 patients. Pretreatment tumor samples and matched peripheral blood, collected serially before and after atezolizumab treatment, underwent TCR sequencing. An ECOG performance status of 0 or 1 was recorded for the patients, and 0 to 3 prior chemotherapy regimens had been received by the patients. An exploratory multi-omic analysis was conducted of the somatic, immune and clinical correlates of response to PD-L1 blockade with atezolizumab in urothelial cancer. Durable clinical benefit was achieved by nine patients and was not achieved by 20 patients. Blood samples were analyzed at 3 weeks after treatment start (second dose) and at 6 weeks after treatment start. Twenty-nine patients had pretreatment blood TCR-seq, roughly 24 had at least one posttreatment blood collection, and roughly 24 had tumor TCR-seq. Durable clinical benefit was defined as a progression-free survival longer than 6 months, and TCR features were additionally tested against progression-free survival and overall survival.

To note about this clone: Its antigen is not yet known. Base qualities were left out, and no much larger clone turns up one base away.

Each PCR received spiked-in synthetic TCR analog templates so that absolute template abundance could be estimated from read counts. Using the immunoSEQ assay, TCRbeta CDR3 regions were amplified from genomic DNA with bias-controlled V and J gene primers. Sequencing of rearranged TCRbeta segments was done at approximately 20X coverage. The authors processed their data as follows. Clustering was used to correct sequencing errors, and CDR3s were annotated against IMGT to assign V, D and J genes. Only productive TCRbeta rearrangements were used in downstream analyses, excluding out-of-frame or stop-codon sequences. To compute clonality, Shannon entropy was normalized by the log of the number of unique productive sequences and then subtracted from one. Clones differing between time points or between blood and tumor were identified using Fisher's exact test with Benjamini-Hochberg correction, with an adjusted p below 0.01 applied as the threshold. TCRdb re-hosts the immuneACCESS table, in-frame sequences only. Its copies lack some clones; in the studies checked, an unresolved V gene accounts for under half of them, and the cause for the rest is not known. V and J calls and clone size follow that table, whereas D and trimming were derived from the DNA. Here the sample has about 35,000 clones; roughly 80% occur a single time. The ten largest clones represent approximately 3.5% of the sample.

The cohort included roughly 29 patients with locally advanced or metastatic urothelial carcinoma who were treated at Memorial Sloan Kettering on a trial protocol. Peripheral blood mononuclear cells were collected from each patient pretreatment and during treatment, giving between 1 and 8 total time points per patient. The Qiagen DNeasy Blood extraction kit was used to purify genomic DNA from total PBMCs and from tumor samples. PBMCs were collected pretreatment and during treatment, and were isolated and stored as previously described. The germline V gene yields SGHDN for CDR1 and FVKESK for CDR2. Relative to germline, V is 4 bases shorter and J is 4 bases shorter, with 14 bases between their ends. CDR3 length: 15 amino acids, cysteine to phenylalanine. CDR3 DNA is the only sequence kept; it has 45 bases, read in frame from the first base. Broad study findings and their caveats: Improved progression-free and overall survival was found to be associated with pretreatment peripheral blood TCR clonality below the median. Because the sample size was small (n ≈ 27) and many exploratory analyses were performed, the results are intended to be hypothesis-generating. At 3 weeks after the start of treatment, tumor-associated TCR clones in peripheral blood had expanded more in patients with durable benefit (n ≈ 20, p = 0.022).

The rearrangement combines TRBV14 with TRBJ1-3; the D gene cannot be resolved reliably. The TCR originated in a man aged 70 or older with urothelial cancer. The material sequenced was PBMCs, taken around atezolizumab (anti-PD-L1) treatment. CDR3 protein: CASSPDPPAGNTIYF. The DNA sequence is given as TGTGCCAGCAGCCCAGACCCGCCCGCGGGAAACACCATATATTTT.